This TCR beta chain was found in a study of blood T cells in healthy people across ages. Alongside a J-beta primer mix, a sample-barcoded 5' primer served in a second PCR lasting roughly 7 to 11 cycles. TCRdb called the 5' RACE reads again in MiXCR, with one record for every CDR3 protein. The table lists about 800,000 distinct CDR3 sequences, around 25% of them singletons. Study conclusions and caveats: Expanded clonotype shifts may have been confounded, as the donors had an unknown CMV status.

This clonotype was counted only a few times. The antigen is undetermined. The germline V gene encodes CDR1 LGHDT and CDR2 YNNKEL (reference sequence). The V and J ends lost 3 bases and 8 bases respectively, with 14 bases between them. The CDR3 has 14 amino acids. Every donor contributed about 10 milliliters of peripheral blood by blood draw. These data are also associated with another study on T cells of mothers and their children. That study adds: In both related and unrelated pairs, TCR recombination output is shaped similarly by thymic selection.

The origin of this receptor is a boy aged 5-17 years in good health. The J gene is TRBJ1-3, the V gene TRBV3-1; D is perhaps TRBD1 (5 bases). Sequencing was carried out using blood. The CDR3 here is CASSQLGLEDTIYF. The CDR3 nucleotides are TGTGCCAGCAGCCAGCTGGGGCTTGAAGACACCATATATTTT.